These T cell receptor beta chains were read from a single sample in a study of cytomegalovirus exposure and HLA in healthy donors. TCRdb's table, derived via immunoSEQ multiplex PCR, lists solely in-frame clones and lacks some. The sample includes about 170,000 clones, roughly 95% seen only once; the top ten take approximately 1%. Sequenced input: PBMCs. The receptors stem from a young woman in good health and CMV-seronegative. CDR3s leave out the opening cysteine and the closing phenylalanine or tryptophan. Expanded clones are given a class, and other clones once, few, many or no size at all.

14,TRBV10-3,.,AISVIGGTSTDTQY
9,TRBV7-3,.,ASSSGYGYT
11,TRBV4-3,once,ASSPRGQETQY
13,TRBV6-5,.,ASSYSATFYNEQF
14,TRBV7-2,.,ASSSKPGGAPYEQY
9,TRBV11-1,.,ASQVAGELF
15,TRBV30,.,AWSPPWFSTAYYGYT
13,TRBV13,.,ASSLGRTSPYEQY
12,TRBV7-9,.,ASSLDSSSSEQY
10,TRBV6-6,.,AGGHSNEKLF
10,TRBV6-5,.,ASRSPGHEQY
12,TRBV5-1,few,ASSLAAGENEQY
12,TRBV7-2,once,ASSLRDRGNEQY